This T cell receptor (beta chain) appears in the sequencing data of a study of identical twins. General observations from the study: Not following the same donors, the study drew its conclusions from cross-sectional statistical analysis.

As regards this clonotype: No antigen is known for it.

Per germline, CDR1 MDHEN and CDR2 SYDVKM. The V end was cut by 6 bases, the J end by 8 bases, with 22 bases between. The CDR3 consists of 15 residues. cDNA carried unique molecular identifiers, and a universal primer site was added by template switching. Via MiXCR, TCRdb re-called the 5' RACE reads, giving one row per CDR3 protein. Among nearly 900,000 distinct CDR3 sequences listed, more than 9% were seen once. The same sample was also used in a study of yellow fever vaccine responses in identical twins.

The sample was PBMCs. The chain is built from TRBV28 and TRBJ1-2; D unresolved. The TCR was taken from a woman between 18 and 30 years old in good health. The CDR3 region is CASRDRHGAVKGYTF. DNA for the CDR3: TGTGCCAGCAGGGACCGACACGGAGCGGTAAAGGGCTACACCTTC.